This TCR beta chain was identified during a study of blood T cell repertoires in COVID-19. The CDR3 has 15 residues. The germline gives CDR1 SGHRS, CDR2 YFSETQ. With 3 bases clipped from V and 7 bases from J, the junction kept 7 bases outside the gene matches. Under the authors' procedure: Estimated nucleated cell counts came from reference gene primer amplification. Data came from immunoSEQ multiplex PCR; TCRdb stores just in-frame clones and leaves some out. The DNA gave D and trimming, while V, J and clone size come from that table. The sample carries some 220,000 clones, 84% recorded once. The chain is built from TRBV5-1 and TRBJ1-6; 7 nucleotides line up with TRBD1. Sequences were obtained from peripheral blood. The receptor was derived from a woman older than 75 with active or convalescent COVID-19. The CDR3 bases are TGCGCCAGCAGCTCGACAGGGAATCTAAATTCACCCCTCCACTTT. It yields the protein CASSSTGNLNSPLHF.